The clone carrying this TCR beta chain was seen just once. This entry is derived from a study of shared clonotypes between healthy human individuals. On the study more broadly: Used for every donor were three CD4 naive, three CD4 memory, two CD8 naive and one CD8 memory plate.

The naive CD8 subset, CD45RO-negative cells positively selected for CCR7, excluded terminally differentiated effector memory CD45RA+ cells. The test was conducted at deep level. The assay was immunoSEQ multiplex PCR, and TCRdb's table has in-frame clones only and misses some. Of some 740,000 clones listed, almost 95% are singletons. V lost 1 base and J 2 bases, leaving 9 bases between the germline ends. The germline gives CDR1 SGHTA, CDR2 FQGNSA. This CDR3 is built from 15 residues. The specimen sequenced was naive CD8+ T cells sorted from blood. The chain combines TRBV7-2 with TRBJ1-3; D is possibly TRBD1 (5 bases). The sequence derives from a man aged 30 to 39 in good health. CDR3 in amino acids: CASSLVGGTGNTIYF. The CDR3 region has the DNA TGTGCCAGCAGCTTAGTCGGGGGGACTGGAAACACCATATATTTT.